Described below is a single T cell receptor (beta chain) sequence and its context. This record belongs to a study of Ad26.COV2.S vaccination and SARS-CoV-2 variants. The method was immunoSEQ multiplex PCR; TCRdb's version includes in-frame clones alone and lacks a portion of them. The repertoire holds approximately 480,000 clones, with around 90% as singletons. The treatment is: 19 received Ad26.COV2.S at low or high dose, single or two shots; 5 received placebo; per-sample allocation not given. At day 63 after the first vaccine or placebo injection, samples were drawn. In Boston, the donor was an adult between 18-55 years of age. Built on an Ad26 vector, the vaccine expressed Wuhan-strain SARS-CoV-2 spike. The V and J ends lost 4 bases and 5 bases respectively, with 24 bases between them. Germline CDR1 MGHRA, CDR2 YSYEKL. The CDR3 extends over 18 amino acids.

The receptor comes from a person aged 18-60 years who received the Ad26.COV2.S COVID-19 vaccine or a placebo. Sample: peripheral blood, taken in a trial of Ad26.COV2.S vaccine versus placebo. V usage is TRBV4-1 and J usage is TRBJ2-1; weak D call: TRBD1 (6 bases). CDR3 amino acids: CASSRQATGPQGNNEQFF. The DNA of the CDR3 is TGCGCCAGCAGCCGCCAGGCGACCGGTCCCCAGGGGAACAATGAGCAGTTCTTC.